Shown below are 5 T cell receptor beta chains from a single sample sequenced in a study of cytomegalovirus exposure and HLA in healthy donors. Researchers ran the PCR with 60 Vbeta and 13 Jbeta primers. Profiled with immunoSEQ multiplex PCR; TCRdb holds only in-frame clones, not every one. The sample gives roughly 170,000 clones, about four fifths of which show up once; more than 4% is in the top ten. Sequencing input: PBMCs. All receptors derive from a girl aged 10 to 17 in good health and CMV-seropositive.

A word on this clone: At one end the junction does not follow the germline gene, possibly because of a read error. The rearrangement joins TRBV6-5 to TRBJ1-1; 7 positions agree with TRBD1. CDR3 length equals 15 residues. Germline CDR1 and CDR2: MNHEY and SVGAGI. CDR3 nucleotide sequence: TGTGCCAGCAGTTACGGCGACAGGGCGAACACTGGAGCTTTCTTT. Protein sequence: CASSYGDRANTGAFF.

The rearrangement joins TRBV7-3 to TRBJ2-3, with 10 bases fitting TRBD2. The CDR3 loop spans 16 amino acids. V shed 5 bases, J shed 4 bases, and the junction held 9 bases outside the gene matches. Germline V CDR1 and CDR2: SGHTA, FQGTGA. The CDR3 here is CASSPQRGGVADTQYF. DNA of the CDR3: TGTGCCAGCAGCCCCCAGCGGGGGGGTGTCGCAGATACGCAGTATTTT.

CDR3 sequence (DNA): TGCGCCAGCAGTGAAGGAGGGACTAGCGGGGGAAGCTCCTACGAGCAGTACTTC. Amino acids: CASSEGGTSGGSSYEQYF. This rearrangement joins TRBV10-2 to TRBJ2-5, with TRBD2 matching 14 bases. The end of the DNA fits TRBJ2-7 better, so the J call may be wrong. CDR1 is WSHSY and CDR2 is SAAADI in the germline V gene. CDR3 length equals 18 residues.

The chain combines TRBV7-9 with TRBJ1-4; TRBD1 aligns across 12 bases. In germline, CDR1 is SEHNR, CDR2 FQNEAQ (reference sequence). The CDR3 covers 15 residues. V dropped 3 bases and J dropped 8; count of bases not matched to a gene: 4. CDR3 DNA sequence: TGTGCCAGCAGCTTTGGGGACAGGGGGCTGGAAAAACTGTTTTTT. This codes for CASSFGDRGLEKLFF.

The V call is TRBV6-5, the J call TRBJ1-4, with D tentatively TRBD1 (5 bases). The CDR3 has 15 amino acids. Germline loops: CDR1 MNHEY, CDR2 SVGAGI. Trimming shortened V by 2 bases and J by 6 bases, and 13 bases separated the two germline ends. CDR3 coding DNA: TGTGCCAGCAGTTACGGAGGGGCATACGATGAAAAACTGTTTTTT. Encoded protein: CASSYGGAYDEKLFF.